What follows are 28 T cell receptor beta chains derived from one specimen sequenced in a study of blood T cell repertoires in COVID-19. TCRdb's copy holds only in-frame clones and misses some; the assay was immunoSEQ multiplex PCR. The sample lists about 210,000 clones, roughly 91% seen once, with 7.2% in the top ten. What was sequenced was PBMCs or T cells enriched from blood (not recorded which). Receptor source: a young man in a cohort exposed to, infected with or recovered from COVID-19 (not recorded which).

A single count supports this clone. The chain couples TRBV11-1 to TRBJ2-7; maybe TRBD2 (6 bases). Germline-derived CDR1 and CDR2 are SGHAT and FQDESV (reference sequence). This CDR3 is 15 amino acids long. Between the trimmed V and J ends, which lost 6 bases and 2 bases, there was a span of 17 bases. Here the CDR3 reads CASSYTMWGAYEQYF. CDR3 coding DNA: TGTGCCAGCAGTTATACCATGTGGGGGGCCTACGAGCAGTACTTC.

The gene calls are TRBV4-2 and TRBJ2-3; 9 bases are shared with TRBD2. This CDR3 region has 16 residues. V lost 1 base to trimming and J lost 3 bases; unmatched junction nucleotides: 5. Germline lookup yields CDR1 LGHNA and CDR2 YNFKEQ. The CDR3, as DNA: TGTGCCAGCAGCCAAGGGCGGGAGGGCCAGACAGATACGCAGTATTTT. Translated, it gives CASSQGREGQTDTQYF.

This clone turned up a few times. In nucleotides, the CDR3 is TGTGCCAGCAGCGTAGTGGTAGATAATTCACCCCTCCACTTT. This codes for CASSVVVDNSPLHF. This chain joins TRBV9 and TRBJ1-6, with D unresolved. This CDR3 has 14 amino acids. Per germline, CDR1 SGDLS and CDR2 YYNGEE. V gave up 0 bases and J gave up 5 bases, with 6 bases separating them.

V gene TRBV6-5 combines with J gene TRBJ1-6; D uncertain. Trimming removed 2 bases at V and 10 bases at J, with 9 bases between. CDR3 size: 13 residues. CDR1 and CDR2 from the germline V gene are MNHEY and SVGAGI. CDR3 nucleotide sequence: TGTGCCAGCAGTTACCCGGGAGTCTCACCCCTCCACTTT. This sequence encodes CASSYPGVSPLHF.

DNA for the CDR3: TGTGCCAGCAGCTTAGAGACTAGCGGGAGTCATGAGCAGTTCTTC. Encoded protein: CASSLETSGSHEQFF. This chain uses TRBV11-3 with TRBJ2-1; 12 nucleotides align to TRBD2. This CDR3 region has 15 residues. Unmatched junction bases numbered 2, after V lost 0 bases and J lost 8 bases. The V gene's germline CDR1 is SGHNT and CDR2 YENEEA. The full variable domain, completed using reference TRBV11-3 and TRBJ2-1, is EAGVVQSPRYKIIEKKQPVAFWCNPISGHNTLYWYLQNLGQGPELLIRYENEEAVDDSQLPKDRFSAERLKGVDSTLKIQPAELGDSAVYLCASSLETSGSHEQFFGPGTRLTVL.

The rearrangement joins TRBV6-5 to TRBJ2-7; TRBD2 matches 7 bases. After removal of 0 bases from V and 3 bases from J, the junction contained 8 bases not matched to a gene. This CDR3 has 16 residues. Germline V lookup: CDR1 MNHEY, CDR2 SVGAGI. This CDR3 is CASSYSGKERGYEQYF. DNA for the CDR3: TGTGCCAGCAGTTACTCGGGAAAAGAGCGGGGCTACGAGCAGTACTTC.

The chain couples TRBV7-8 to TRBJ2-7; weak D call: TRBD2 (6 bases). Trimming removed 2 bases at V and 5 bases at J, with 10 bases between. The CDR3 spans 13 residues. Germline V lookup: CDR1 SGHVS, CDR2 FQNEAQ. The CDR3 sequence: CASSLRGINEQYF. In nucleotides, the CDR3 is TGTGCCAGCAGCTTACGCGGGATCAACGAGCAGTACTTC.

This clone was recorded only once. J is TRBJ2-7 and V is TRBV5-1, with 10 bases lining up with TRBD1. Losses at the gene ends were 4 bases for V and 3 bases for J; bases not matched to a gene: 7. This CDR3 contains 15 residues. Germline V CDR1 and CDR2: SGHRS, YFSETQ. The CDR3 region is CASSQRDRGSYEQYF. CDR3 nucleotides: TGCGCCAGCAGCCAGCGGGACAGGGGAAGCTACGAGCAGTACTTC.

The V and J genes are TRBV10-3 and TRBJ1-2, with 8 bases that match TRBD1. CDR3 size: 15 residues. Germline CDR1 reads ENHRY; CDR2 reads SYGVKD. Unmatched junction bases numbered 11, after V lost 5 bases and J lost 6 bases. The CDR3 DNA reads as TGTGCCATCAGTAGAAAGAGGACAGGGAGAGATGGCTACACCTTC. Translation: CAISRKRTGRDGYTF.

The chain has TRBV23-1 and TRBJ1-5; D call uncertain. TRBV23-1 is annotated as an ORF whose role is uncertain. CDR3 size: 13 residues. V gave up 7 bases and J gave up 1 base, with 8 bases separating them. The CDR3 region has the DNA TGCGCCAGCAACGAGCGGAGCAATCAGCCCCAGCATTTT. The encoded protein is CASNERSNQPQHF.

The V gene is TRBV27, the J gene TRBJ1-4; D unresolved. Germline values: CDR1 MNHEY, CDR2 SMNVEV (reference sequence). Trimming removed 3 bases from V and 5 bases from J, with 10 bases in between. This CDR3 contains 14 residues. The DNA of the CDR3 is TGTGCCAGCAGTTTCTCACAGAGAAATGAAAAACTGTTTTTT. Residues: CASSFSQRNEKLFF.

The V and J genes are TRBV24-1 and TRBJ1-2; 8 nucleotides agree with TRBD1. Per the germline V gene, CDR1 is KGHDR and CDR2 is SFDVKD. V trimming: 0 bases; J trimming: 1 base; junction bases outside the gene matches: 6. This CDR3 has 17 residues. This CDR3 reads CATSDLLTGESNYGYTF. The CDR3 DNA follows: TGTGCCACCAGTGATTTGTTGACAGGGGAGAGTAACTATGGCTACACCTTC.

The chain is built from TRBV18 and TRBJ2-7; D is unresolved. Trimming cost V 3 bases and J 7 bases, with 13 bases left between them. This CDR3 has 13 amino acids. CDR1 is KGHSH, CDR2 LQKENI, per germline. The CDR3 DNA reads as TGTGCCAGCTCACCTACCAGCCCCGGGGAGCAGTACTTC. Protein sequence: CASSPTSPGEQYF. Supplemented by reference TRBV18 and TRBJ2-7, the full variable domain reads NAGVMQNPRHLVRRRGQEARLRCSPMKGHSHVYWYRQLPEEGLKFMVYLQKENIIDESGMPKERFSAEFPKEGPSILRIQQVVRGDSAAYFCASSPTSPGEQYFGPGTRLTVT.

This sequence joins TRBV7-8 and TRBJ1-1; D is perhaps TRBD1 (6 bases). The V gene lost 4 bases and the J gene lost 1 base, with 10 bases spanning the gap. Per the germline V gene, CDR1 is SGHVS and CDR2 is FQNEAQ. The CDR3 consists of 14 residues. The CDR3 DNA is TGTGCCAGCAGCTCCGGGACAAGGAACACTGAAGCTTTCTTT. It codes for CASSSGTRNTEAFF.

This chain connects TRBV7-3 to TRBJ2-5, with 7 bases lining up with TRBD2. CDR1 and CDR2 (germline): SGHTA, FQGTGA. V dropped 5 bases and J dropped 3; count of bases not matched to a gene: 6. The CDR3 sequence is 14 residues long. CDR3 sequence (DNA): TGTGCCAGCAGCCCCCAGGGAGGGGAAGAGACCCAGTACTTC. Its translation: CASSPQGGEETQYF.

The rearrangement uses TRBV2 and TRBJ1-2; weak D call: TRBD1 (5 bases). Trimming left V 7 bases short and J 3 bases short, with 12 bases between. CDR3 length: 13 amino acids. Germline loops: CDR1 SNHLY, CDR2 FYNNEI. Here the CDR3 reads CASIHDRYYGYTF. The CDR3 region has the DNA TGTGCCAGCATTCACGACAGATACTATGGCTACACCTTC.

The chain is built from TRBV7-8 and TRBJ2-1; 10 bases are shared with TRBD2. Germline V gene lookup returns CDR1 SGHVS and CDR2 FQNEAQ. The CDR3 extends over 18 amino acids. V lost 1 base to trimming and J lost 0 bases; unmatched junction nucleotides: 6. The CDR3 nucleotides are TGTGCCAGCAGCTTAGGGCTAGCGGGAGACAGCTCCTACAATGAGCAGTTCTTC. Its protein product is CASSLGLAGDSSYNEQFF.

Concerning this clone: At one of its ends the junction is not consistent with the germline gene, which may arise from a read error. J is TRBJ2-1 and V is TRBV7-7, with 9 nucleotides matching TRBD1. CDR1 and CDR2 from the germline V gene are SSHAT and FNYEAQ (reference sequence). The CDR3 is made up of 15 amino acids. The CDR3 DNA follows: TGTGCTAGCAGCTTGACTCCGGGACAGGGCTGGGAGCAGTTCTTC. It is translated as CASSLTPGQGWEQFF.

As for this clone: At one boundary the junction diverges from the germline segment, which might be a read error. The chain employs TRBV7-7 and TRBJ2-5; 13 nucleotides align to TRBD2. The CDR3 totals 17 residues. Germline V gene lookup returns CDR1 SSHAT and CDR2 FNYEAQ (reference sequence). CDR3 DNA: TGTGCTAGCAGCTTAGGAGGACTAGCGGGAGTTGGGGAGACCCAGTACTTC. Amino acid sequence: CASSLGGLAGVGETQYF. Variable domain in full (rest from reference TRBV7-7 and TRBJ2-5): GAGVSQSPRYKVTKRGQDVTLRCDPISSHATLYWYQQALGQGPEFLTYFNYEAQPDKSGLPSDRFSAERPEGSISTLTIQRTEQRDSAMYRCASSLGGLAGVGETQYFGPGTRLLVL.

The rearrangement links TRBV19 to TRBJ2-1, with TRBD2 matching 11 bases. Trimming cost V 5 bases and J 10 bases; bases outside gene matches: 10. Germline V gene lookup returns CDR1 LNHDA and CDR2 SQIVND (reference sequence). CDR3 length: 15 residues. The CDR3 region is CASSSGTSGTGEQFF. CDR3 sequence (DNA): TGTGCCAGTAGTTCCGGGACTAGCGGCACCGGGGAGCAGTTCTTC.

This chain joins TRBV7-9 and TRBJ1-4, with D tentatively TRBD1 (6 bases). Trimming pared 4 bases from V and 5 bases from J, leaving 17 bases between. The CDR3 length is 16 residues. The germline V gene has CDR1 SEHNR and CDR2 FQNEAQ (reference sequence). The CDR3 DNA reads TGTGCCAGCAGCTCCGTGATGTGGACAGAGAATGAAAAACTGTTTTTT. It is translated as CASSSVMWTENEKLFF.

The gene calls are TRBV19 and TRBJ2-7, with TRBD1 matching over 7 bases. J gave up 3 bases and V 5 bases, and 7 bases lay outside the gene matches. This CDR3 has 14 residues. Germline CDR1 and CDR2: LNHDA and SQIVND (reference sequence). CDR3 coding DNA: TGTGCCAGTAGTCCCCCGGGACAGTACTACGAGCAGTACTTC. It is translated as CASSPPGQYYEQYF.

This clone has only a few counts. Within the sample, other DNA sequences also encode this same CDR3. The V call is TRBV27, the J call TRBJ2-7; D perhaps matches TRBD1 (6 bases). Between the trimmed V and J ends, which lost 5 bases and 1 base, there was a span of 9 bases. Per the germline V gene, CDR1 is MNHEY and CDR2 is SMNVEV (reference sequence). This CDR3 is 13 amino acids long. CDR3 bases: TGTGCCAGCAGTCCCGGACAGTCCTACGAGCAGTACTTC. Protein sequence: CASSPGQSYEQYF.

V usage is TRBV29-1 and J usage is TRBJ1-3; D is perhaps TRBD1 (5 bases). Per germline, CDR1 SQVTM and CDR2 ANQGSEA. Deletions cut 6 bases from V and 0 bases from J, with 12 bases between. The CDR3 consists of 14 residues. The CDR3 here is CSVADSSSGNTIYF. In DNA form, the CDR3 reads TGCAGCGTCGCCGACAGCAGCTCTGGAAACACCATATATTTT.

This chain joins TRBV27 and TRBJ2-3, with 7 bases fitting TRBD1. CDR1 is MNHEY, CDR2 SMNVEV, per germline (reference sequence). J was trimmed by 2 bases and V by 6 bases; bases with no gene match: 8. This CDR3 is built from 15 residues. CDR3 sequence reads: CASSTRGPVTDTQYF. Written as DNA, the CDR3 is TGTGCCAGCAGCACTAGGGGGCCAGTCACAGATACGCAGTATTTT.

Only one count was recorded for this clone. V gene TRBV27 combines with J gene TRBJ2-5; TRBD1 agrees at 10 bases. The V segment lost 6 bases and the J segment 4 bases; nucleotides outside the gene matches: 5. The CDR3 runs 14 residues. Germline V gene lookup returns CDR1 MNHEY and CDR2 SMNVEV (reference sequence). The CDR3 loop reads CASRRDRGAETQYF. DNA for the CDR3: TGTGCCAGCAGAAGGGACAGGGGCGCAGAGACCCAGTACTTC.

The chain joins TRBV4-1 to TRBJ2-1; TRBD2 might be the D (6 bases). V was cut by 0 bases and J by 15 bases, with 18 bases left in between. The length of the CDR3 is 14 residues. Per the germline V gene, CDR1 is MGHRA and CDR2 is YSYEKL. For the CDR3, the DNA is TGCGCCAGCAGCCAAGACGGAGGGGCTCCCCCTCCGTTCTTC. Translating it yields CASSQDGGAPPPFF.

This clone turned up a few times. The rearrangement links TRBV2 to TRBJ1-3, with 7 positions matching TRBD1. Germline-derived CDR1 and CDR2 are SNHLY and FYNNEI. V was pared by 5 bases and J by 4 bases, with 14 bases of the junction left unmatched. CDR3 length: 17 residues. DNA for the CDR3: TGTGCCAGCAGTTTTGGTCACAGGGGCGTGTCGGGAAACACCATATATTTT. It specifies CASSFGHRGVSGNTIYF.